The 22 T cell receptor beta chains below all came from one sample that was sequenced in a study of shared clonotypes between healthy human individuals. TCRdb's table, derived via immunoSEQ multiplex PCR, lists solely in-frame clones and lacks some. The repertoire consists of 2 million to 3 million clones, with 93% occurring once and the leading ten covering 0.36%. The sequenced material came from naive CD4+ T cells from PBMCs. The subset was: CD45RA+ positively selected. These receptors were collected from a man between 18 and 35 years old in good health. Some clones in this sample may be carry-over from other donors' samples.

This chain connects TRBV25-1 to TRBJ2-7; 7 positions match TRBD1. V was pared by 3 bases and J by 3 bases, with 8 bases of the junction left unmatched. Germline lookup yields CDR1 MGHDK and CDR2 SYGVNS. This CDR3 spans 15 amino acids. Here the CDR3 reads CASSDPTGMSYEQYF. The CDR3 region has the DNA TGTGCCAGCAGTGATCCGACAGGGATGAGCTACGAGCAGTACTTC.

With regard to this clone: The same CDR3 arises from other DNA sequences in this sample as well. The chain links TRBV6-1 to TRBJ1-1, with TRBD1 matching 7 bases. Germline CDR1 and CDR2: MNHNS and SASEGT. This CDR3 is built from 13 residues. Trimming at V came to 7 bases and at J to 3 bases, leaving 5 bases not matched to a gene. The CDR3, as DNA: TGTGCCAGCACTAGACAGGGCGACACTGAAGCTTTCTTT. Protein product: CASTRQGDTEAFF.

The V call is TRBV11-1, the J call TRBJ2-7; tentative D call: TRBD2 (6 bases). CDR1 is SGHAT, CDR2 FQDESV, per germline (reference sequence). This CDR3 is 18 amino acids long. The ends were cut back, 2 bases at V and 0 bases at J, with 20 bases in the middle. The CDR3 spells CASSLKGAGSGSSYEQYF. The CDR3, as DNA: TGTGCCAGCAGCTTAAAGGGAGCGGGCAGTGGGTCCTCCTACGAGCAGTACTTC.

The genes are TRBV5-1 and TRBJ2-7; tentatively, D is TRBD2 (6 bases). This CDR3 is 15 amino acids long. Trimming removed 3 bases from V and 4 bases from J, with 17 bases in between. The germline V gene encodes CDR1 SGHRS and CDR2 YFSETQ. CDR3 coding DNA: TGCGCCAGCAGCTGGGGAGGAATACTCGGTTACGAGCAGTACTTC. Residues: CASSWGGILGYEQYF.

V and J are TRBV5-4 and TRBJ2-7; 9 bases agree with TRBD2. The CDR3 contains 16 residues. V lost 3 bases, J lost 3 bases, and 10 bases stayed unmatched. Germline CDR1 SGHNT, CDR2 YYREEE (reference sequence). CDR3 in DNA: TGTGCCAGCAGCTACGGACTCGGTAGCGGGAGCTACGAGCAGTACTTC. As protein: CASSYGLGSGSYEQYF.

A single count supports this clone. This chain uses TRBV9 with TRBJ2-5; 11 positions agree with TRBD2. This CDR3 contains 16 residues. Germline CDR1 and CDR2: SGDLS and YYNGEE. Unmatched junction bases numbered 7, after V lost 2 bases and J lost 4 bases. In DNA form, the CDR3 reads TGTGCCAGCAGCGTGGGACTAGCGGAAGGGGGAGAGACCCAGTACTTC. It is translated as CASSVGLAEGGETQYF. The full variable domain, rest sourced from reference TRBV9 and TRBJ2-5, is DSGVTQTPKHLITATGQRVTLRCSPRSGDLSVYWYQQSLDQGLQFLIQYYNGEERAKGNILERFSAQQFPDLHSELNLSSLELGDSALYFCASSVGLAEGGETQYFGPGTRLLVL.

This CDR3 is CASRMVAANEKLFF. In DNA, the CDR3 is TGTGCCAGCAGGATGGTCGCGGCTAATGAAAAACTGTTTTTT. The rearrangement uses TRBV6-5 and TRBJ1-4; no reliable D call. V dropped 6 bases and J dropped 3 bases, with 11 bases sitting between them. Germline values: CDR1 MNHEY, CDR2 SVGAGI. This CDR3 spans 14 amino acids.

This clone was seen only once. CDR3 sequence: CASNSVGYEQYF. In DNA, the CDR3 is TGTGCCAGCAATTCGGTGGGCTACGAGCAGTACTTC. The chain uses TRBV28 and TRBJ2-7; D remains ambiguous. The CDR3 consists of 12 residues. CDR1 and CDR2 (germline): MDHEN, SYDVKM. Trimming took off 7 bases at V and 3 bases at J, with 10 bases between the two ends.

This clone was detected only once. This rearrangement joins TRBV5-1 to TRBJ2-2; TRBD1 agrees at 7 bases. Germline loops: CDR1 SGHRS, CDR2 YFSETQ. The CDR3 loop spans 15 amino acids. Losses at the gene ends were 4 bases for V and 4 bases for J; bases not matched to a gene: 7. The CDR3 DNA reads TGCGCCAGCAGCCCGGGGACAGTTCCCACCGGGGAGCTGTTTTTT. Translated: CASSPGTVPTGELFF.

The J gene is TRBJ1-4, the V gene TRBV7-8, with D possibly being TRBD1 (5 bases). The CDR3 spans 13 residues. The V and J ends lost 1 base and 8 bases respectively, with 8 bases between them. Germline loops: CDR1 SGHVS, CDR2 FQNEAQ. DNA for the CDR3: TGTGCCAGCAGCTTAGGACAGTCCGAAAAACTGTTTTTT. Amino acid sequence: CASSLGQSEKLFF.

V usage is TRBV19 and J usage is TRBJ2-5; TRBD1 or TRBD2 may be the D gene (6 bases each). The V gene's germline CDR1 is LNHDA and CDR2 SQIVND (reference sequence). The CDR3 contains 14 residues. V was clipped by 4 bases and J by 5 bases, with 14 bases between them. CDR3 protein: CASSRDRGPETQYF. The CDR3 coding sequence is TGTGCCAGTAGTAGGGATCGGGGGCCCGAGACCCAGTACTTC.

This CDR3 reads CASSLLQGDYGYTF. CDR3 DNA: TGTGCCAGTAGCCTCCTTCAGGGGGATTATGGCTACACCTTC. The genes are TRBV19 and TRBJ1-2; 7 nucleotides line up with TRBD1. Unmatched junction bases numbered 9, after V lost 6 bases and J lost 5 bases. Germline V gene data show CDR1 as LNHDA and CDR2 as SQIVND (reference sequence). This CDR3 is built from 14 residues.

This chain joins TRBV9 and TRBJ2-3; D gene unclear. This CDR3 comprises 13 residues. V lost 3 bases to trimming and J lost 3 bases, with 8 bases between them. Germline-derived CDR1 and CDR2 are SGDLS and YYNGEE. DNA of the CDR3: TGTGCCAGCAGCGACAGACGGACAGATACGCAGTATTTT. This codes for CASSDRRTDTQYF.

The chain links TRBV10-1 to TRBJ2-1; 12 bases match TRBD2. The trim removed 4 bases at V and 6 bases at J, leaving 4 bases unmatched. This CDR3 contains 15 residues. Germline-derived CDR1 and CDR2 are WNHNN and SYGVQD (reference sequence). CDR3 nucleotides: TGCGCCAGCAGTGCGACTAGCGGGAGTATCAATGAGCAGTTCTTC. Its protein product is CASSATSGSINEQFF.

The chain combines TRBV4-3 with TRBJ2-1, with D uncertain. The CDR3 covers 13 residues. V lost 5 bases to trimming and J lost 13 bases, with 18 bases between them. Germline-derived CDR1 and CDR2 are LGHNA and YSLEER. CDR3 sequence reads: CASSFEKGTAQFF. The CDR3 nucleotides are TGCGCCAGCAGCTTCGAGAAGGGAACGGCCCAGTTCTTC.

This chain joins TRBV5-5 and TRBJ2-7; no clear D gene. CDR1 is SGHKS, CDR2 YYEKEE, per germline (reference sequence). This CDR3 is built from 16 residues. Trimming took 0 bases from V and 3 from J, leaving 16 bases between them. The CDR3 spells CASSLASPGVFYEQYF. The CDR3 DNA is TGTGCCAGCAGCTTGGCTAGTCCTGGGGTTTTCTACGAGCAGTACTTC.

The V call is TRBV19, the J call TRBJ1-5; D may be TRBD1 (5 bases). This CDR3 contains 16 residues. The germline V and J ends were trimmed by 6 bases and 0 bases, with 15 bases remaining between them. The germline V gene has CDR1 LNHDA and CDR2 SQIVND (reference sequence). CDR3 region: CASSVGRVYSNQPQHF. DNA of the CDR3: TGTGCCAGTAGCGTGGGACGGGTGTATAGCAATCAGCCCCAGCATTTT.

This rearrangement joins TRBV19 to TRBJ2-3; TRBD1 matches 9 bases. V trimming: 5 bases; J trimming: 4 bases; junction bases outside the gene matches: 7. The CDR3 is 15 amino acids. Per the germline V gene, CDR1 is LNHDA and CDR2 is SQIVND (reference sequence). Here the CDR3 reads CASSGTGRKSDTQYF. CDR3 DNA: TGTGCCAGTAGTGGGACAGGGCGTAAATCAGATACGCAGTATTTT.

This rearrangement joins TRBV7-2 to TRBJ2-1; tentatively, D is TRBD1 or TRBD2 (5 bases each). The CDR3 runs 15 residues. Trimming took 2 bases from V and 4 from J, leaving 12 bases between them. Germline assignment: CDR1 SGHTA and CDR2 FQGNSA. The CDR3 loop reads CASSLIRGRYNEQFF. The CDR3 region has the DNA TGTGCCAGCAGCTTAATACGGGGCCGATACAATGAGCAGTTCTTC.

A few counts support this clone. The chain uses TRBV20-1 and TRBJ1-4, with no clear D. This CDR3 has 11 residues. The V end was cut by 7 bases, the J end by 7 bases, with 10 bases between. Germline assignment: CDR1 DFQATT and CDR2 SNEGSKA (reference sequence). The CDR3 protein is CSVLWGEKLFF. DNA of the CDR3: TGCAGTGTTCTATGGGGTGAAAAACTGTTTTTT.

The genes are TRBV10-1 and TRBJ2-5; no clear D. Germline V gene lookup returns CDR1 WNHNN and CDR2 SYGVQD (reference sequence). The CDR3 has 13 amino acids. Trimming removed 3 bases at V and 3 bases at J, with 8 bases between. The CDR3 spells CASSEGRKETQYF. The CDR3 DNA reads TGCGCCAGCAGTGAAGGTCGAAAAGAGACCCAGTACTTC.

This chain links TRBV18 with TRBJ2-3; 7 positions match TRBD2. The trim removed 6 bases at V and 4 bases at J, leaving 22 bases unmatched. Germline V CDR1 and CDR2: KGHSH, LQKENI. This CDR3 has 19 amino acids. Written as DNA, the CDR3 is TGTGCCAGCTCGCCCCGCGCCCCTTCGTGGGAGGGCCTGGCAGATACGCAGTATTTT. Its translation is CASSPRAPSWEGLADTQYF.